This T cell receptor (beta chain) was documented in a study of control samples from healthy donors and cancer patients. TCRdb's table, derived via immunoSEQ multiplex PCR, lists solely in-frame clones and lacks some. In the table there are about 75,000 clones, around 95% of which are singletons. Trimming at V came to 0 bases and at J to 0 bases, leaving 4 bases not matched to a gene. The CDR3 length is 16 residues. The germline gives CDR1 LNHNV, CDR2 YYDKDF (reference sequence). Material for sequencing was blood. The chain couples TRBV15 to TRBJ1-2; 7 bases match TRBD1. The source of this sequence is a woman in her 40s in good health. This CDR3 is CATSRDRDRANYGYTF. DNA of the CDR3: TGTGCCACCAGCAGAGATCGGGACAGAGCTAACTATGGCTACACCTTC.